The clone carrying this T cell receptor beta chain was seen ten or more times. Its antigen remains unidentified. The TCR beta cDNA libraries contained unique molecular identifiers. When about 0.85 to 11 million T cells were used, they gave a few hundred thousand cDNA molecules. TCRdb ran MiXCR on the PCR reads and lists one entry per CDR3 protein. The sample carries some 700,000 distinct CDR3 sequences, more than 50% recorded once. V lost 4 bases and J 1 base, leaving 9 bases between the germline ends. The CDR3 covers 14 residues. Germline-derived CDR1 and CDR2 are SNHLY and FYNNEI. This record comes from a study of post-analysis software for immune sequencing data. Study-level points and caveats: People with multiple sclerosis had a significantly lower normalized Chao1 diversity than controls did. Higher frequency in patients than in controls was seen for about five TRBV segments, with TRBV5-6, TRBV5-1 and TRBV20-1 among them.

The sequence was collected from a girl aged 2 to 10 with multiple sclerosis. The sample was blood. V usage is TRBV2 and J usage is TRBJ2-3; the D gene is possibly TRBD1 (6 bases). The CDR3 loop reads CASSVAGGTDTQYF. DNA of the CDR3: TGTGCCAGCAGTGTTGCAGGGGGCACAGATACGCAGTATTTT.